A single sample gave rise to the 5 T cell receptor beta chains below, sequenced in a study of beta chain features in type 1 diabetes. Expressed TCRB transcripts were sequenced after all isolated RNA was converted to cDNA. Assay: immunoSEQ multiplex PCR; the TCRdb copy retains only in-frame clones and omits some. The data show around 650,000 clones, with roughly 12% seen just once and roughly 0.12% held by the top ten. General study findings and limits: All four CD4+ subsets of Type 1 diabetes patients contained TCRB CDR3s that were moderately but significantly shorter.

What these receptors recognize is not known. The sequenced material came from naive CD4+ T cells from blood. The receptor set was obtained from a man in his thirties or forties with type 1 diabetes.

This clone has only a few counts. The chain combines TRBV27 with TRBJ2-7; 8 bases match TRBD1. V trimming: 5 bases; J trimming: 6 bases; junction bases outside the gene matches: 12. CDR3 length: 15 amino acids. Germline lookup yields CDR1 MNHEY and CDR2 SMNVEV (reference sequence). For the CDR3, the DNA is TGTGCCAGCAGTCCTCTTTTTGGACAGGGCGGCGAGCAGTACTTC. Its protein is CASSPLFGQGGEQYF.

The CDR3 here is CASSPGLAGGPSSYNEQFF. The CDR3 DNA reads as TGTGCCAGCAGCCCTGGACTAGCGGGGGGGCCGAGCTCCTACAATGAGCAGTTCTTC. V usage is TRBV7-8 and J usage is TRBJ2-1; TRBD2 aligns across 15 bases. The CDR3 is 19 amino acids. Trimming removed 5 bases from V and 0 bases from J; junction bases left unmatched: 8. Germline lookup yields CDR1 SGHVS and CDR2 FQNEAQ.

This clone appeared a few times. The V and J genes are TRBV4-2 and TRBJ2-7; 9 bases match TRBD1. J gave up 2 bases and V 1 base, and 0 bases lay outside the gene matches. Germline-derived CDR1 and CDR2 are LGHNA and YNFKEQ. CDR3 length: 14 residues. The CDR3 region has the DNA TGTGCCAGCAGCCAAGGACAGGGGGCCTACGAGCAGTACTTC. Its protein is CASSQGQGAYEQYF.

The rearrangement links TRBV7-2 to TRBJ2-3; a weak D match, TRBD2 (6 bases). This CDR3 spans 14 amino acids. Trimming took off 4 bases at V and 11 bases at J, with 19 bases between the two ends. Per the germline V gene, CDR1 is SGHTA and CDR2 is FQGNSA. The CDR3 region is CASSSTRDSPVQYF. Written as DNA, the CDR3 is TGTGCCAGCAGCTCAACGAGGGACTCCCCGGTGCAGTATTTT.

This clone was seen more than once but under ten times. This sequence joins TRBV5-1 and TRBJ2-5; TRBD2 might be the D (5 bases). Trimming left V 1 base short and J 1 base short, with 11 bases between. Looked up from germline, CDR1 is SGHRS and CDR2 is YFSETQ. The CDR3 runs 15 residues. CDR3 bases: TGCGCCAGCAGCTTGAGAGGGCCATCCCAAGAGACCCAGTACTTC. This codes for CASSLRGPSQETQYF.